This TCR beta chain was identified in a study of cytomegalovirus exposure and HLA in healthy donors. This clone was observed once. From germline, CDR1 is MNHEY and CDR2 SVGAGI. The CDR3 covers 15 residues. Trimming pared 6 bases from V and 0 bases from J, leaving 12 bases between. This PCR relied on a set of 60 Vbeta primers and 13 Jbeta primers. The data were produced by immunoSEQ multiplex PCR, yet TCRdb's version contains in-frame clones alone and is incomplete. This table holds under 200,000 clones, roughly 82% found once. The source material was PBMCs. This sequence originates from a woman aged 45-59 years in good health and CMV-seropositive. The V and J genes are TRBV6-5 and TRBJ1-3; possibly TRBD1 for D (6 bases). The CDR3: CASRETGTSGNTIYF. The CDR3 DNA reads as TGTGCCAGCAGGGAAACAGGGACCTCTGGAAACACCATATATTTT.